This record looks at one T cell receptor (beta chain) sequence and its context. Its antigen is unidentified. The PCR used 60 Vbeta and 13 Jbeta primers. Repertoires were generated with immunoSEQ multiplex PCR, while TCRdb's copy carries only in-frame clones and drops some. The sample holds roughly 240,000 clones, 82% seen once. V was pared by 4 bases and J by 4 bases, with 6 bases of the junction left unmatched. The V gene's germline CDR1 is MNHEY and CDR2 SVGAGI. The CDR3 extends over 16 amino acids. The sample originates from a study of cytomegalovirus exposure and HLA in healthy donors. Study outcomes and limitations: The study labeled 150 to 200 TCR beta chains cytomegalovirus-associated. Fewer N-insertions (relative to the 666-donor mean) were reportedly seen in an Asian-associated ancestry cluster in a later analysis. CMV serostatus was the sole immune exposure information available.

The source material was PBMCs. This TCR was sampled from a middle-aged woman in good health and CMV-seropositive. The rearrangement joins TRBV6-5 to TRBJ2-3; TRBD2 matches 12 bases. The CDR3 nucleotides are TGTGCCAGCAGTTGGACTAGCGGGAATGAGGCAGATACGCAGTATTTT. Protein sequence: CASSWTSGNEADTQYF.